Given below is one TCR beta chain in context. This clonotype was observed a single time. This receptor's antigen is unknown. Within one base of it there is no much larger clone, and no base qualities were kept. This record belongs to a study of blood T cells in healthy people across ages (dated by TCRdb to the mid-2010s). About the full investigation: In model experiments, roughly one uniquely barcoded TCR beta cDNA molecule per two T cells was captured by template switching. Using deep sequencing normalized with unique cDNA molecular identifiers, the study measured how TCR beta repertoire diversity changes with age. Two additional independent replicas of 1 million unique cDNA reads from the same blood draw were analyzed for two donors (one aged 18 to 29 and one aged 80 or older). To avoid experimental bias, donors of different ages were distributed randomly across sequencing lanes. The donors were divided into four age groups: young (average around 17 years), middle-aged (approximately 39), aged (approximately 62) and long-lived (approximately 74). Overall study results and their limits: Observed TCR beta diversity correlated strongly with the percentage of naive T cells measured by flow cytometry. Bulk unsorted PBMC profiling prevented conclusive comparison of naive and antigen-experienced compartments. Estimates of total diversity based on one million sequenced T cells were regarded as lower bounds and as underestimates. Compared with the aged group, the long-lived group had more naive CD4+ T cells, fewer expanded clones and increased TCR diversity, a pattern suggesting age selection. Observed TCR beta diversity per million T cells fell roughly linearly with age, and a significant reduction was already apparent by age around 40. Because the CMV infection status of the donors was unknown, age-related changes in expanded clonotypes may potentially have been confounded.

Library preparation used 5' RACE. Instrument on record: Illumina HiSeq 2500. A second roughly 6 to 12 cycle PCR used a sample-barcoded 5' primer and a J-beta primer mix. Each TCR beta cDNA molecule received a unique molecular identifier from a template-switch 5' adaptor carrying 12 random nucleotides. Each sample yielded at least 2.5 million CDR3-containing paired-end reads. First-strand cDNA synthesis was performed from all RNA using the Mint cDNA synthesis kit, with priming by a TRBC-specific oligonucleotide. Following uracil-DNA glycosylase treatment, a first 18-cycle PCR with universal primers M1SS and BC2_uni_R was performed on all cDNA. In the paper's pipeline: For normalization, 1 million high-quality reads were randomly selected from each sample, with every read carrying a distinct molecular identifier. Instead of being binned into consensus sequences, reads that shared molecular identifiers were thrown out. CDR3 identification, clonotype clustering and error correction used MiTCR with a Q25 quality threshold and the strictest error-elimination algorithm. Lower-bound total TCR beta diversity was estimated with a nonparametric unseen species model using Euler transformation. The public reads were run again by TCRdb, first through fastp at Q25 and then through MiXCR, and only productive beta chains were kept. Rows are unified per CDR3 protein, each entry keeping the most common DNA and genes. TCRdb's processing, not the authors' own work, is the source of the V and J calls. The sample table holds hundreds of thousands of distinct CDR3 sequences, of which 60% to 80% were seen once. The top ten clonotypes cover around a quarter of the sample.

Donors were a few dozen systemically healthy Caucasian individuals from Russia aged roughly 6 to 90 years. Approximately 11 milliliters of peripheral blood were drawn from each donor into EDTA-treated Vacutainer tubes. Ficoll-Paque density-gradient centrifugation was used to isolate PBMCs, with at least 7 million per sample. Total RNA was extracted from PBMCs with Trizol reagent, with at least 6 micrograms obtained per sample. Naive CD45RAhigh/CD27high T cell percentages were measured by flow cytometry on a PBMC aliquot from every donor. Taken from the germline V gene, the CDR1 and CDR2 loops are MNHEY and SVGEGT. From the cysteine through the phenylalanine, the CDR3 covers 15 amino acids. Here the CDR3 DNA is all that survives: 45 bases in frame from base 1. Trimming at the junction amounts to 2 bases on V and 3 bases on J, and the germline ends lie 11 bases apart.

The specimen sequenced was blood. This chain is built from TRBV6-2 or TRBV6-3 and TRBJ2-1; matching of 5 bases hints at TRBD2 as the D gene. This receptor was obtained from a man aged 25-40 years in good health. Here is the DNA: TGTGCCAGCAGTTACGTGGTTCGGGGCTACAATGAGCAGTTCTTC. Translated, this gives CASSYVVRGYNEQFF.